This entry lists 4 T cell receptor beta chains sequenced from one sample in a study of T cell responses to AZD1222 COVID-19 vaccine. The protocol was immunoSEQ multiplex PCR, while the TCRdb copy is restricted to in-frame clones and leaves out a portion. The sample records 65,000 to 70,000 clones, about 83% being singletons. The input for sequencing was peripheral blood, taken 28 days after the second AZD1222 dose. The source is an adult who received the AZD1222 COVID-19 vaccine.

The V and J genes are TRBV4-3 and TRBJ1-6; D call uncertain. Germline CDR1 reads LGHNA; CDR2 reads YSLEER. V was clipped by 0 bases and J by 4 bases, with 19 bases between them. This CDR3 comprises 19 residues. This CDR3 is CASSQDEITPSAYNSPLHF. Written as DNA, the CDR3 is TGCGCCAGCAGCCAAGATGAAATAACACCCTCAGCATATAATTCACCCCTCCACTTT.

This rearrangement joins TRBV5-5 to TRBJ1-4; D remains ambiguous. Germline V CDR1 and CDR2: SGHKS, YYEKEE (reference sequence). V was trimmed by 0 bases and J by 0 bases, leaving 6 bases between them. There are 15 residues in the CDR3. CDR3 protein: CASSLGRATNEKLFF. The DNA of the CDR3 is TGTGCCAGCAGCTTGGGCCGGGCAACTAATGAAAAACTGTTTTTT.

This chain links TRBV3-1 (or the pseudogene TRBV3-2) with TRBJ2-5; weak D call: TRBD1 (5 bases). The V and J ends lost 8 bases and 4 bases respectively, with 14 bases between them. The CDR3 consists of 13 residues. Germline V gene data show CDR1 as LGHDT and CDR2 as YNNKEL (reference sequence). Written as DNA, the CDR3 is TGTGCCAGCGCCGGCAGGGTGCGAGAGACCCAGTACTTC. Protein product: CASAGRVRETQYF.

The chain carries TRBV6-5 and TRBJ2-7; 10 bases map to TRBD2. CDR1 and CDR2 from the germline V gene are MNHEY and SVGAGI. V was pared by 2 bases and J by 2 bases, with 6 bases of the junction left unmatched. There are 16 residues in the CDR3. CDR3 residues: CASSYSGGDGAYEQYF. CDR3 coding DNA: TGTGCCAGCAGTTACAGCGGGGGGGACGGGGCCTACGAGCAGTACTTC.